This T cell receptor beta chain came from a study of T cells in localized non-small cell lung cancer. The protocol was immunoSEQ multiplex PCR, while the TCRdb copy is restricted to in-frame clones and leaves out a portion. The sample includes tens of thousands of clones, around 83% seen only once; the top ten take about 20%. Study-wide findings and caveats: Adjacent lung exhibited a median of 57 among the 100 most abundant tumor clones.

A word on this clone: Its antigen remains unknown.

This CDR3 has 11 residues. The V and J ends lost 3 bases and 12 bases, in that order; junction bases with no gene match: 7. In germline, CDR1 is SQVTM, CDR2 ANQGSEA. This material consisted of peripheral blood, taken before any cancer treatment. The receptor comes from a female donor older than 55 with stage II squamous cell lung carcinoma. The rearrangement uses TRBV29-1 and TRBJ1-2; 7 bases are a match to TRBD1. The DNA of the CDR3 is TGCAGCGTTGAGGGACAGTTAATCCACACCTTC. This gives the protein CSVEGQLIHTF. The entire variable domain, with the rest obtained from reference TRBV29-1 and TRBJ1-2, is as follows: SAVISQKPSRDICQRGTSLTIQCQVDSQVTMMFWYRQQPGQSLTLIATANQGSEATYESGFVIDKFPISRPNLTFSTLTVSNMSPEDSSIYLCSVEGQLIHTFGSGTRLTVV.